This TCR beta chain was recorded in a study of neurological immune-mediated disorders. With 10-nucleotide random UMIs, 5'RACE was used to make the cDNA. One entry per CDR3 protein, called by TCRdb with MiXCR from the 5' RACE reads. The sample lists 50,000 to 70,000 distinct CDR3 sequences; roughly 4.3% were seen once. The CDR3 is 14 amino acids. Germline values: CDR1 DFQATT, CDR2 SNEGSKA (reference sequence). With respect to this clonotype: A read error may produce the germline difference seen at one junction end.

Sequenced: PBMCs. This chain uses TRBV20-1 with TRBJ1-6; D perhaps matches TRBD1 (5 bases). The sequence derives from a man aged 30 to 39 with multiple sclerosis. The CDR3 loop reads CSARSRGVLGPLNF. As DNA, the CDR3 is TGCAGTGCTAGATCCCGAGGGGTTTTGGGCCCCCTCAACTTT.